Each of the 30 T cell receptor beta chains below was sequenced from the same sample in a study of blood T cell repertoires in COVID-19. Repertoires were generated with immunoSEQ multiplex PCR, while TCRdb's copy carries only in-frame clones and drops some. The sample has 90,000 to 100,000 clones, approximately 82% seen once; the top ten hold 8.5% to 12%. The sequenced sample was peripheral blood. These receptors were obtained from a man between 65 and 85 years old with acute or convalescent COVID-19.

The V call is TRBV12-3 or TRBV12-4, the J call TRBJ2-1; D ambiguous. V lost 2 bases and J 5 bases, leaving 4 bases between the germline ends. CDR3 length equals 12 residues. DNA of the CDR3: TGTGCCAGCAGTTTACTCGACAATGAGCAGTTCTTC. This codes for CASSLLDNEQFF.

The gene calls are TRBV7-9 and TRBJ1-4; 7 bases fit TRBD1. V was clipped by 4 bases and J by 7 bases; unmatched bases: 12. Germline values: CDR1 SEHNR, CDR2 FQNEAQ (reference sequence). This CDR3 is 16 amino acids long. The CDR3 DNA is TGTGCCAGCAGCTATAGTGAGGGGGCTTGGGGTGAAAAACTGTTTTTT. As protein: CASSYSEGAWGEKLFF.

The genes are TRBV28 and TRBJ1-1; D unclear. Germline assignment: CDR1 MDHEN and CDR2 SYDVKM. V dropped 4 bases and J dropped 11 bases, with 14 bases sitting between them. The length of the CDR3 is 12 residues. The CDR3 coding sequence is TGTGCCAGCAGTTCCAGTGTCCGGGAGGCTTTCTTT. It is translated as CASSSSVREAFF.

The chain recombines TRBV11-2 with TRBJ2-7, with D hard to call. CDR3 length: 14 amino acids. V shed 3 bases and J shed 7 bases, with 16 bases lying between them. Germline assignment: CDR1 SGHAT and CDR2 FQNNGV. CDR3 sequence reads: CASSFIPGFAEQYF. CDR3 DNA sequence: TGTGCCAGCAGCTTTATCCCAGGTTTTGCGGAGCAGTACTTC.

This clone was counted a few times. The chain uses TRBV5-4 and TRBJ2-7; possibly TRBD2 for D (7 bases). V lost 6 bases, J lost 5 bases, and 21 bases lay in between. Germline V gene lookup returns CDR1 SGHNT and CDR2 YYREEE (reference sequence). There are 15 residues in the CDR3. Written as DNA, the CDR3 is TGTGCCAGCACCCTAGGGGGGGGCAGGTCGGACGAGCAGTACTTC. This translates into CASTLGGGRSDEQYF.

V gene TRBV5-5 combines with J gene TRBJ2-5; TRBD1 agrees at 7 bases. The CDR3 runs to 16 residues. Looked up from germline, CDR1 is SGHKS and CDR2 is YYEKEE (reference sequence). After removal of 4 bases from V and 5 bases from J, the junction contained 14 bases not matched to a gene. The CDR3 region is CASSPGGQGVAETQYF. The CDR3, as DNA: TGTGCCAGCAGCCCTGGAGGCCAGGGGGTTGCTGAGACCCAGTACTTC. The full variable domain, completed using reference TRBV5-5 and TRBJ2-5, is DAGVTQSPTHLIKTRGQQVTLRCSPISGHKSVSWYQQVLGQGPQFIFQYYEKEERGRGNFPDRFSARQFPNYSSELNVNALLLGDSALYLCASSPGGQGVAETQYFGPGTRLLVL.

The genes are TRBV24-1 and TRBJ2-1; the D gene is possibly TRBD2 (6 bases). The CDR3 is 13 amino acids. Germline V gene lookup returns CDR1 KGHDR and CDR2 SFDVKD. Trimming pared 7 bases from V and 7 bases from J, leaving 13 bases between. In DNA, the CDR3 is TGTGCCACCAGCCGGGAGCTCGGGAATGAGCAGTTCTTC. Residues: CATSRELGNEQFF.

This clone has a single count. The gene calls are TRBV29-1 and TRBJ2-5; D remains ambiguous. The germline V gene has CDR1 SQVTM and CDR2 ANQGSEA. This CDR3 has 11 residues. V gave up 8 bases and J gave up 5 bases, with 12 bases separating them. This CDR3 is CSSIRWETQYF. CDR3 bases: TGCAGCTCTATTCGGTGGGAGACCCAGTACTTC.

V gene TRBV19 combines with J gene TRBJ2-3, with TRBD2 matching 13 bases. After removal of 6 bases from V and 5 bases from J, the junction contained 11 bases not matched to a gene. Germline-derived CDR1 and CDR2 are LNHDA and SQIVND (reference sequence). This CDR3 has 17 residues. CDR3 nucleotide sequence: TGTGCCAGTAGCTTTATCCGGACTAGCGGGAGTGGAGATACGCAGTATTTT. It codes for CASSFIRTSGSGDTQYF.

V and J are TRBV7-9 and TRBJ1-1; D is undetermined. V was shortened by 1 base and J by 6 bases, with 9 bases between the two germline ends. CDR1 is SEHNR and CDR2 is FQNEAQ in the germline V gene (reference sequence). The CDR3 has 13 amino acids. The CDR3 here is CASSLVLEAEAFF. The CDR3 DNA sequence: TGTGCCAGCAGCTTAGTTCTCGAGGCTGAAGCTTTCTTT.

V gene TRBV6-6 combines with J gene TRBJ1-1, with D tentatively TRBD1 (5 bases). CDR1 and CDR2 from the germline V gene are MNHNY and SVGAGI (reference sequence). Trimming removed 0 bases at V and 5 bases at J, with 10 bases between. This CDR3 spans 14 amino acids. The CDR3 DNA follows: TGTGCCAGCAGTTACTCGGGGGAGGAGACTGAAGCTTTCTTT. As protein: CASSYSGEETEAFF.

The chain links TRBV4-2 to TRBJ2-3; TRBD2 is a possible D gene (5 bases). Germline assignment: CDR1 LGHNA and CDR2 YNFKEQ. The germline V and J ends were trimmed by 3 bases and 5 bases, with 18 bases remaining between them. CDR3 length: 16 residues. CDR3 sequence: CASSQERRGSGDTQYF. CDR3 DNA: TGTGCCAGCAGCCAGGAAAGGCGAGGGAGTGGAGATACGCAGTATTTT.

The rearrangement links TRBV28 to TRBJ2-7; 8 nucleotides line up with TRBD1. From germline, CDR1 is MDHEN and CDR2 SYDVKM. The V and J ends lost 6 bases and 2 bases, in that order; junction bases with no gene match: 6. The CDR3 is made up of 14 amino acids. The CDR3 nucleotides read TGTGCCAGCAGGTGGACAGGGCGAACCTACGAGCAGTACTTC. Its translation is CASRWTGRTYEQYF.

V usage is TRBV19 and J usage is TRBJ2-7; maybe TRBD2 (6 bases). CDR1 and CDR2 (germline): LNHDA, SQIVND (reference sequence). There are 13 residues in the CDR3. V shed 5 bases and J shed 6 bases, with 14 bases lying between them. CDR3 coding DNA: TGTGCCAGTAGTGTCACCGGGGGTGGCGAGCAGTACTTC. This gives the protein CASSVTGGGEQYF.

The J gene is TRBJ2-1, the V gene TRBV28; 10 bases line up with TRBD1. The V gene end was trimmed by 3 bases and the J gene end by 8 bases; junction bases not matched to a gene: 10. This CDR3 has 16 amino acids. CDR1 and CDR2 from the germline V gene are MDHEN and SYDVKM. The chain's CDR3 is CASSFRDRGNADEQFF. CDR3 nucleotides: TGTGCCAGCAGTTTTAGGGACAGGGGTAACGCGGATGAGCAGTTCTTC.

V is TRBV2 and J is TRBJ1-2, with TRBD1 matching 7 bases. The trim removed 6 bases at V and 6 bases at J, leaving 10 bases unmatched. The germline CDR1 and CDR2 sequences are SNHLY and FYNNEI. There are 14 residues in the CDR3. The DNA for the CDR3 is TGTGCCAGCAGGGATAAACGGGACAGCGATGGCTACACCTTC. Its protein product is CASRDKRDSDGYTF.

This clone occurred a few times. The rearrangement links TRBV9 to TRBJ2-3; tentatively, D is TRBD1 (5 bases). V was pared by 0 bases and J by 4 bases, with 9 bases between. The CDR3 runs to 14 residues. The germline V gene has CDR1 SGDLS and CDR2 YYNGEE. The DNA for the CDR3 is TGTGCCAGCAGCGTAGCTCAGGGCGCAGATACGCAGTATTTT. Translation: CASSVAQGADTQYF. The variable domain in full, completed from reference TRBV9 and TRBJ2-3, reads DSGVTQTPKHLITATGQRVTLRCSPRSGDLSVYWYQQSLDQGLQFLIQYYNGEERAKGNILERFSAQQFPDLHSELNLSSLELGDSALYFCASSVAQGADTQYFGPGTRLTVL.

This clone was seen more than once but under ten times. V usage is TRBV20-1 and J usage is TRBJ1-6; tentatively, D is TRBD1 (6 bases). Trimming left V 3 bases short and J 14 bases short, with 23 bases between. Germline V gene data show CDR1 as DFQATT and CDR2 as SNEGSKA (reference sequence). The CDR3 extends over 15 amino acids. Here the CDR3 reads CSASLRQANKLTLHF. The CDR3 bases are TGCAGTGCTAGTCTGCGACAGGCCAACAAATTGACCCTCCACTTT.

The chain combines TRBV5-6 with TRBJ1-5; D not resolved. The V end was cut by 1 base, the J end by 4 bases, with 6 bases between. The CDR3 is 13 residues long. The germline gives CDR1 SGHDT, CDR2 YYEEEE. The CDR3 nucleotides are TGTGCCAGCAGCTTGCCGGGGAATCAGCCCCAGCATTTT. This sequence encodes CASSLPGNQPQHF.

This chain connects TRBV7-2 to TRBJ2-3; 8 bases are shared with TRBD2. This CDR3 has 16 residues. In germline, CDR1 is SGHTA, CDR2 FQGNSA. Unmatched junction bases numbered 10, after V lost 5 bases and J lost 3 bases. The CDR3 sequence: CASSLRLAGITDTQYF. CDR3 DNA: TGTGCCAGCAGCCTACGATTAGCGGGGATTACAGATACGCAGTATTTT.

The chain couples TRBV28 to TRBJ2-2; possibly TRBD2 for D (6 bases). V was trimmed by 5 bases and J by 1 base, leaving 11 bases between them. The CDR3 totals 15 residues. CDR1 and CDR2 (germline): MDHEN, SYDVKM. For the CDR3, the DNA is TGTGCCAGCAGTCCTTCAGCGGGGAACACCGGGGAGCTGTTTTTT. Amino acids: CASSPSAGNTGELFF.

This clone was picked up a small number of times. This sequence joins TRBV4-1 and TRBJ1-4; 7 bases are shared with TRBD1. V shed 2 bases and J 5 bases; nucleotides not matched to a gene: 8. This CDR3 is 16 amino acids long. CDR1 is MGHRA and CDR2 is YSYEKL in the germline V gene. The CDR3 protein is CASSQTTGARNEKLFF. For the CDR3, the DNA is TGCGCCAGCAGCCAAACTACAGGGGCCCGAAATGAAAAACTGTTTTTT.

The gene calls are TRBV29-1 and TRBJ2-7, with 11 bases fitting TRBD2. With V trimmed by 6 bases and J by 2 bases, 6 bases remained unmatched. This CDR3 is built from 14 residues. CDR1 and CDR2 from the germline V gene are SQVTM and ANQGSEA. The CDR3 here is CSVSGTSGPYEQYF. The CDR3 nucleotides read TGCAGCGTGTCCGGGACTAGCGGCCCCTACGAGCAGTACTTC.

The CDR3 region is CASSQDGGAYEQYF. CDR3 sequence (DNA): TGCGCCAGCAGCCAAGATGGGGGGGCCTACGAGCAGTACTTC. The rearrangement joins TRBV4-3 to TRBJ2-7; 7 bases are shared with TRBD2. Germline lookup yields CDR1 LGHNA and CDR2 YSLEER. The CDR3 contains 14 residues. V lost 0 bases and J lost 2; bases outside the gene matches: 1.

This clone was observed a handful of times. The chain has TRBV7-2 and TRBJ2-7, with TRBD1 as a possible D gene (5 bases). This CDR3 region has 13 residues. V lost 0 bases and J lost 3, with 6 bases in between. Germline V gene data show CDR1 as SGHTA and CDR2 as FQGNSA. The CDR3 DNA sequence: TGTGCCAGCAGCTTAGCGGGGCTCTACGAGCAGTACTTC. This translates into CASSLAGLYEQYF.

CDR3 in DNA: TGCGCCAGCAGCCAAGAGACGGGATCGGGTGAGCAGTACTTC. Amino acids: CASSQETGSGEQYF. The rearrangement links TRBV4-3 to TRBJ2-7, with TRBD2 as a possible D gene (5 bases). The CDR3 length is 14 residues. V lost 0 bases and J lost 7, with 13 bases in between. Germline V gene lookup returns CDR1 LGHNA and CDR2 YSLEER.

Concerning this clone: Additional DNA sequences in this sample encode the identical CDR3. The chain has TRBV18 and TRBJ1-5, with D possibly matching TRBD1 (6 bases). This CDR3 spans 13 amino acids. Trimming left V 1 base short and J 5 bases short, with 6 bases between. CDR1 is KGHSH, CDR2 LQKENI, per germline. The CDR3 DNA follows: TGTGCCAGCTCACCACAGGGGGATCAGCCCCAGCATTTT. This translates into CASSPQGDQPQHF.

The DNA for the CDR3 is TGTGCCAGCAGCATTGGACAGGGCGTCACTGAAGCTTTCTTT. The encoded protein is CASSIGQGVTEAFF. This sequence joins TRBV3-1 (or the pseudogene TRBV3-2) and TRBJ1-1; 8 bases are shared with TRBD1. From germline, CDR1 is LGHDT and CDR2 YNNKEL (reference sequence). Trimming at V came to 5 bases and at J to 4 bases, leaving 6 bases not matched to a gene. This CDR3 region has 14 residues.

The chain joins TRBV7-9 to TRBJ1-3, with 10 positions matching TRBD1. CDR3 length: 16 amino acids. Germline V gene data show CDR1 as SEHNR and CDR2 as FQNEAQ (reference sequence). V gave up 3 bases and J gave up 0 bases; unmatched junction bases: 2. CDR3 bases: TGTGCCAGCAGCTTCTGGACAGGGGGCTCTGGAAACACCATATATTTT. It is translated as CASSFWTGGSGNTIYF.

The gene calls are TRBV29-1 and TRBJ1-2; the match to TRBD1 covers 7 bases. V was pared by 1 base and J by 8 bases, with 4 bases of the junction left unmatched. Germline CDR1 reads SQVTM; CDR2 reads ANQGSEA. The CDR3 consists of 12 residues. The CDR3 DNA follows: TGCAGCGTTGAAGCGACAGGGTTGGGCTACACCTTC. Its protein product is CSVEATGLGYTF. Supplemented by reference TRBV29-1 and TRBJ1-2, the full variable domain reads SAVISQKPSRDICQRGTSLTIQCQVDSQVTMMFWYRQQPGQSLTLIATANQGSEATYESGFVIDKFPISRPNLTFSTLTVSNMSPEDSSIYLCSVEATGLGYTFGSGTRLTVV.